These T cell receptor beta chains were read from a single sample in a study of CD8+ T cells in alopecia areata. Sequencing was performed with immunoSEQ multiplex PCR; in TCRdb, only in-frame clones are kept and a portion is missing. The sample includes a few hundred thousand clones, around two fifths of them seen just once. The sample consisted of CD4+ T cells sorted from blood, taken between weeks 36 and 40, from a patient treated with tofacitinib. The receptors were sampled from a human donor with alopecia areata. CDR3s include the opening cysteine and the closing phenylalanine or tryptophan. Fields, in order: V gene, J gene, CDR3 protein.

V: TRBV27
J: TRBJ2-7
CDR3: CASSFWPGGSYEQYF

V: TRBV27
J: TRBJ2-4
CDR3: CASHGTDKNIQYF

V: TRBV6-5
J: TRBJ2-7
CDR3: CASRRDSPNYEQYF

V: TRBV7-9
J: TRBJ2-7
CDR3: CASNSDVGEQYF

V: TRBV6-6
J: TRBJ2-2
CDR3: CASSYGNRVPGELFF

V: TRBV5-1
J: TRBJ1-1
CDR3: CASSWQLNTEAFF

V: TRBV10-2
J: TRBJ2-1
CDR3: CASTPGGLAGGDEQFF

V: TRBV5-4
J: TRBJ2-5
CDR3: CASSEQETQYF

V: TRBV5-1
J: TRBJ2-5
CDR3: CASGEVETQYF

V: TRBV5-1
J: TRBJ2-7
CDR3: CASSARPGQSSYEQYF